This entry lists 29 T cell receptor beta chains sequenced from one sample in a study of glioma-infiltrating T cells after dendritic cell vaccination. The data were produced by immunoSEQ multiplex PCR, yet TCRdb's version contains in-frame clones alone and is incomplete. The table includes 90,000 or so clones, over 75% detected once. As for time point: after dendritic cell vaccination, including at tumor progression/relapse. Material: blood, obtained after dendritic cell vaccination. These receptor sequences come from a human donor with glioblastoma.

V usage is TRBV7-9 and J usage is TRBJ1-4, with 7 bases that match TRBD1. V gave up 4 bases and J gave up 5 bases; unmatched junction bases: 7. The CDR3 contains 15 residues. Germline V CDR1 and CDR2: SEHNR, FQNEAQ (reference sequence). CDR3 bases: TGTGCCAGCAGCTCCACCGGGACAGAAAATGAAAAACTGTTTTTT. This encodes CASSSTGTENEKLFF.

This clone was recorded only once. The J gene is TRBJ2-7, the V gene TRBV4-1; 10 bases match TRBD1. Germline V gene sequence: CDR1 MGHRA, CDR2 YSYEKL. The CDR3 runs 15 residues. With 3 bases clipped from V and 3 bases from J, the junction kept 5 bases outside the gene matches. CDR3 nucleotide sequence: TGCGCCAGCAGCCACGCCGGGACAGGGGACTACGAGCAGTACGTC. Residues: CASSHAGTGDYEQYV.

CDR3 region: CASSLGQGAQETQYF. CDR3 in DNA: TGTGCCAGCAGCCTTGGCCAGGGGGCTCAAGAGACCCAGTACTTC. The rearrangement links TRBV7-2 to TRBJ2-5; 8 nucleotides align to TRBD1. V was clipped by 5 bases and J by 2 bases; unmatched bases: 7. The CDR3 length is 15 residues. CDR1 and CDR2 (germline): SGHTA, FQGNSA.

This rearrangement joins TRBV2 to TRBJ1-5; a weak D match, TRBD1 (6 bases). The CDR3 extends over 15 amino acids. V lost 5 bases and J 2 bases, leaving 13 bases between the germline ends. CDR1 and CDR2 (germline): SNHLY, FYNNEI. The CDR3 DNA sequence: TGTGCCAGCAGTTCCCCAAACAGGGGCAATCAGCCCCAGCATTTT. It specifies CASSSPNRGNQPQHF.

This clone was detected only once. V and J are TRBV6-8 and TRBJ2-1; D call uncertain. Trimming stripped 6 bases from V and 15 bases from J, with 24 bases between. The CDR3 is made up of 14 amino acids. Germline loops: CDR1 MNHGY, CDR2 SAAAGT. For the CDR3, the DNA is TGTGCCAGCAGCCCGAAGCTATACCGGGTATACACGTTCTTC. Its translation is CASSPKLYRVYTFF.

For the CDR3, the DNA is TGTGCCAGCAGTTCTTCCCTCTATGGCTACACCTTC. Its translation: CASSSSLYGYTF. The chain carries TRBV6-1 and TRBJ1-2; D unresolved. Trimming shortened V by 5 bases and J by 4 bases, and 8 bases separated the two germline ends. There are 12 residues in the CDR3. Germline lookup yields CDR1 MNHNS and CDR2 SASEGT.

The chain couples TRBV5-1 to TRBJ2-3; D is possibly TRBD1 (6 bases). V was shortened by 2 bases and J by 6 bases, with 13 bases between the two germline ends. This CDR3 comprises 14 residues. Germline CDR1 reads SGHRS; CDR2 reads YFSETQ. This chain's CDR3 is CASSLGGVRDTQYF. In DNA, the CDR3 is TGCGCCAGCAGCTTAGGGGGAGTCAGGGATACGCAGTATTTT.

V and J are TRBV5-1 and TRBJ2-6; 7 positions agree with TRBD1. Per germline, CDR1 SGHRS and CDR2 YFSETQ. The CDR3 length is 16 residues. V shed 4 bases, J shed 3 bases, and the junction held 7 bases outside the gene matches. CDR3 coding DNA: TGCGCCAGCAGCCCCAACACAGGGGTTGGGGCCAACGTCCTGACTTTC. Amino acid sequence: CASSPNTGVGANVLTF.

The J gene is TRBJ1-2, the V gene TRBV5-4; D gene uncertain. Trimming stripped 0 bases from V and 0 bases from J, with 12 bases between. The CDR3 covers 16 residues. Germline V gene sequence: CDR1 SGHNT, CDR2 YYREEE (reference sequence). The CDR3 loop is CASSLGAGISNYGYTF. The CDR3 DNA is TGTGCCAGCAGCTTGGGCGCAGGAATTTCTAACTATGGCTACACCTTC.

Comment on this clone: Other DNA sequences in this specimen translate into the identical CDR3. The chain has TRBV5-1 and TRBJ1-2; TRBD1 aligns across 8 bases. This CDR3 comprises 16 residues. The germline V gene encodes CDR1 SGHRS and CDR2 YFSETQ. Trimming took 0 bases from V and 4 from J; bases not matched to a gene: 8. CDR3 nucleotide sequence: TGCGCCAGCAGCTTGGGGCAGGGGGCAAGAGGCTATGGCTACACCTTC. Translated, it gives CASSLGQGARGYGYTF.

The chain has TRBV1 and TRBJ2-3; TRBD2 is taken as the D call from the table, unchecked against the DNA. TRBV1 is tagged as a pseudogene. The CDR3 is made up of 20 amino acids. The CDR3 coding sequence is TGCACCAGCAGCCAAGATTGCCTAGCGGGAGCCACCCTCCCCACAGATACGCAGTATTTT. The encoded protein is CTSSQDCLAGATLPTDTQYF.

The V gene is TRBV28, the J gene TRBJ2-1, with 7 bases aligning to TRBD2. CDR1 is MDHEN and CDR2 is SYDVKM in the germline V gene. The J segment lost 5 bases and the V segment lost 10 bases, leaving 14 bases of the junction unmatched. The CDR3 covers 15 residues. CDR3 in DNA: TGTGCCACTTACCGGGACTATCAAACCCACAATGAGCAGTTCTTC. It yields the protein CATYRDYQTHNEQFF.

In this sample, this clone turned up a few times. The chain combines TRBV6-1 with TRBJ2-5; 8 bases match TRBD2. CDR3 length equals 13 residues. The J segment lost 7 bases and the V segment lost 1 base, leaving 2 bases of the junction unmatched. Looked up from germline, CDR1 is MNHNS and CDR2 is SASEGT. CDR3 DNA: TGTGCCAGCAGTGAAGTCCGGGAGGGGACCCAGTACTTC. Amino acids: CASSEVREGTQYF.

V usage is TRBV5-4 and J usage is TRBJ1-2; no definite D call. The germline gives CDR1 SGHNT, CDR2 YYREEE (reference sequence). Deletions cut 4 bases from V and 4 bases from J, with 14 bases between. CDR3 size: 14 residues. CDR3 in amino acids: CASSPDISRYGYTF. As DNA, the CDR3 is TGTGCCAGCAGCCCAGACATCTCTCGCTATGGCTACACCTTC. Full variable domain (outside the CDR3, taken from reference TRBV5-4 and TRBJ1-2): ETGVTQSPTHLIKTRGQQVTLRCSSQSGHNTVSWYQQALGQGPQFIFQYYREEENGRGNFPPRFSGLQFPNYSSELNVNALELDDSALYLCASSPDISRYGYTFGSGTRLTVV.

The V gene is TRBV6-1, the J gene TRBJ2-1, with D maybe TRBD1 (6 bases). CDR1 is MNHNS and CDR2 is SASEGT in the germline V gene. The CDR3 extends over 16 amino acids. Trimming pared 2 bases from V and 3 bases from J, leaving 14 bases between. The CDR3 loop is CASSEWSEGDYNEQFF. In DNA, the CDR3 is TGTGCCAGCAGTGAATGGTCTGAGGGGGACTACAATGAGCAGTTCTTC.

The genes are TRBV4-2 and TRBJ1-1, with TRBD1 identical over 11 bases. J lost 1 base, V lost 0 bases, and 7 bases had no gene match. The CDR3 is 18 residues long. Germline-derived CDR1 and CDR2 are LGHNA and YNFKEQ. In nucleotides, the CDR3 is TGTGCCAGCAGCCAAGATCCGGGACAGGGGGTGAAGAACACTGAAGCTTTCTTT. It codes for CASSQDPGQGVKNTEAFF.

A few counts support this clone. V is TRBV5-1 and J is TRBJ1-1; 9 nucleotides match TRBD1. This CDR3 spans 13 amino acids. Trimming cost V 5 bases and J 5 bases; bases outside gene matches: 4. CDR1 and CDR2 (germline): SGHRS, YFSETQ. The DNA for the CDR3 is TGCGCCAGCAGGCAGGACAGGGGAACTGAAGCTTTCTTT. This translates into CASRQDRGTEAFF. The full variable domain, rest sourced from reference TRBV5-1 and TRBJ1-1, is KAGVTQTPRYLIKTRGQQVTLSCSPISGHRSVSWYQQTPGQGLQFLFEYFSETQRNKGNFPGRFSGRQFSNSRSEMNVSTLELGDSALYLCASRQDRGTEAFFGQGTRLTVV.

The chain combines TRBV19 with TRBJ2-1, with TRBD2 matching 14 bases. The CDR3 loop spans 18 amino acids. Germline CDR1 LNHDA, CDR2 SQIVND (reference sequence). V dropped 4 bases and J dropped 4; count of bases not matched to a gene: 9. In nucleotides, the CDR3 is TGTGCCAGTAGTACATTTGGACTAGCGGGAGGCCCTTACAATGAGCAGTTCTTC. It codes for CASSTFGLAGGPYNEQFF.

V and J are TRBV30 and TRBJ1-1; perhaps TRBD1 as D (6 bases). Germline V CDR1 and CDR2: GTSNPN, SVGIG (reference sequence). V was pared by 3 bases and J by 8 bases, with 10 bases between. The CDR3 has 11 residues. CDR3 region: CAWRATGEAFF. The CDR3 DNA is TGTGCCTGGAGGGCAACAGGGGAAGCTTTCTTT.

This clone was observed once. The rearrangement joins TRBV5-4 to TRBJ2-5, with TRBD2 matching 8 bases. V trimming: 3 bases; J trimming: 7 bases; junction bases outside the gene matches: 14. Germline CDR1 SGHNT, CDR2 YYREEE (reference sequence). The CDR3 is 16 amino acids. The CDR3 sequence is CASSSGAGALYATQYF. The DNA for the CDR3 is TGTGCCAGCAGCTCCGGAGCGGGGGCCCTGTACGCGACCCAGTACTTC.

The chain combines TRBV6-5 with TRBJ1-4; D is unclear. This CDR3 spans 13 amino acids. V dropped 5 bases and J dropped 10 bases, with 14 bases sitting between them. Per the germline V gene, CDR1 is MNHEY and CDR2 is SVGAGI. This chain's CDR3 is CASSPFEYGKLFF. In nucleotides, the CDR3 is TGTGCCAGCAGTCCGTTTGAGTACGGAAAACTGTTTTTT.

CDR3 in DNA: TGTGCCAGCAGCACGACTAGCGGGGGGCTCGGTAGCAATGAGCAGTTCTTC. Its translation: CASSTTSGGLGSNEQFF. The chain carries TRBV9 and TRBJ2-1; 13 bases line up with TRBD2. With 4 bases clipped from V and 6 bases from J, the junction kept 10 bases outside the gene matches. The CDR3 sequence is 17 residues long. Germline V gene lookup returns CDR1 SGDLS and CDR2 YYNGEE.

The chain carries TRBV18 and TRBJ2-1; 15 bases are shared with TRBD2. Germline CDR1 is KGHSH and CDR2 is LQKENI. CDR3 length: 16 amino acids. Trimming cost V 0 bases and J 8 bases; bases outside gene matches: 2. CDR3 amino acids: CASSPPRTSGRDEQFF. The CDR3 nucleotides are TGTGCCAGCTCACCACCCAGGACTAGCGGGAGGGATGAGCAGTTCTTC.

V is TRBV5-1 and J is TRBJ1-4, with TRBD1 identical over 8 bases. Germline-derived CDR1 and CDR2 are SGHRS and YFSETQ. CDR3 length equals 17 residues. With 0 bases clipped from V and 2 bases from J, the junction kept 6 bases outside the gene matches. Written as DNA, the CDR3 is TGCGCCAGCAGCTTGGGTTCAGGGGGCGTTACTAATGAAAAACTGTTTTTT. Translated: CASSLGSGGVTNEKLFF.

The rearrangement links TRBV6-1 to TRBJ2-7, with D possibly TRBD2 on 5 matching bases. The CDR3 contains 13 residues. Germline lookup yields CDR1 MNHNS and CDR2 SASEGT. V shed 7 bases and J shed 5 bases, with 15 bases lying between them. For the CDR3, the DNA is TGTGCCAGCACCTCGAGGGCGCGCGACGAGCAGTACTTC. Translated: CASTSRARDEQYF.

About this clone: At the DNA level, this CDR3 is encoded by other sequences in the same sample as well. The chain employs TRBV19 and TRBJ1-5; tentative D call: TRBD1 (6 bases). Germline CDR1 and CDR2: LNHDA and SQIVND (reference sequence). The CDR3 contains 14 residues. V was cut by 3 bases and J by 5 bases, with 11 bases left in between. CDR3 region: CASSIGGQDQPQHF. The CDR3, as DNA: TGTGCCAGTAGTATCGGGGGGCAGGATCAGCCCCAGCATTTT.

This chain uses TRBV5-1 with TRBJ2-1; 9 bases fit TRBD2. The CDR3 covers 14 residues. V lost 7 bases, J lost 5 bases, and 7 bases stayed unmatched. Germline-derived CDR1 and CDR2 are SGHRS and YFSETQ. CDR3 in amino acids: CASQGGGGDNEQFF. In DNA, the CDR3 is TGCGCCAGCCAAGGCGGGGGGGGCGACAATGAGCAGTTCTTC.

This clone was found once. The chain joins TRBV2 to TRBJ2-7; TRBD1 aligns across 7 bases. V lost 6 bases and J lost 4; bases outside the gene matches: 6. The CDR3 sequence is 13 residues long. Germline V gene data show CDR1 as SNHLY and CDR2 as FYNNEI. The CDR3 reads CASRLGGGYEQYF. CDR3 in DNA: TGTGCCAGCAGGTTAGGGGGCGGTTACGAGCAGTACTTC.

The CDR3 nucleotides are TGTGCCAGCAGCTTATCGACAGGGGCCGTTGGCTACACCTTC. As protein: CASSLSTGAVGYTF. The genes are TRBV7-9 and TRBJ1-2; the match to TRBD1 covers 8 bases. Germline trimming cut 2 bases from V and 7 bases from J; bases unmatched to any gene: 6. In germline, CDR1 is SEHNR, CDR2 FQNEAQ (reference sequence). CDR3 length equals 14 residues.